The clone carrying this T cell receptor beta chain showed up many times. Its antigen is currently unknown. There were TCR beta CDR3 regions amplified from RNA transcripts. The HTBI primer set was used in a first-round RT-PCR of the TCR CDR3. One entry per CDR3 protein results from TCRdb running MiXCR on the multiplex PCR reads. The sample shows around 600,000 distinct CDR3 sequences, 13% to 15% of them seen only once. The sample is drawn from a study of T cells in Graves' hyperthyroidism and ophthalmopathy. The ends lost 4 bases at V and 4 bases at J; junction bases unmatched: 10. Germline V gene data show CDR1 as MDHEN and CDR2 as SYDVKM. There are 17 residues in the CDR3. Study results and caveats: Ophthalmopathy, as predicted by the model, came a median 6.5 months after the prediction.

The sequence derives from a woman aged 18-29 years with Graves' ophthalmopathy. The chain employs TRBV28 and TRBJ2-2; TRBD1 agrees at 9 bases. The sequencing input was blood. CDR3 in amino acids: CASSSSSGQGPTGELFF. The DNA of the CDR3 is TGTGCCAGCAGTTCATCCTCTGGACAGGGGCCCACCGGGGAGCTGTTTTTT. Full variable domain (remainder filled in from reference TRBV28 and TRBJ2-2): DVKVTQSSRYLVKRTGEKVFLECVQDMDHENMFWYRQDPGLGLRLIYFSYDVKMKEKGDIPEGYSVSREKKERFSLILESASTNQTSMYLCASSSSSGQGPTGELFFGEGSRLTVL.